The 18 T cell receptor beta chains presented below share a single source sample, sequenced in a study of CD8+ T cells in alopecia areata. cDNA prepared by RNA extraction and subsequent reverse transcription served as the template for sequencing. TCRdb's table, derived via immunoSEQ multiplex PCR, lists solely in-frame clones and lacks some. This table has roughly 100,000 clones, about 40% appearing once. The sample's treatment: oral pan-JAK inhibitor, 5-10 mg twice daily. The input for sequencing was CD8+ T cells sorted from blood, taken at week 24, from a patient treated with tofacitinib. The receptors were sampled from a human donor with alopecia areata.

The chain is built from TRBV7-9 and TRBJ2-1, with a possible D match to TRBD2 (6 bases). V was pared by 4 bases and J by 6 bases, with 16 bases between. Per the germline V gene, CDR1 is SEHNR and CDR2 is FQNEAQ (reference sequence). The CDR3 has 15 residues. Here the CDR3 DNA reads TGTGCCAGCAGCTCCTTGGGTCGGGGAGGCAATGAGCAGTTCTTC. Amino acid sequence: CASSSLGRGGNEQFF. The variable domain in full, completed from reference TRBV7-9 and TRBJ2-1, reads DTGVSQNPRHKITKRGQNVTFRCDPISEHNRLYWYRQTLGQGPEFLTYFQNEAQLEKSRLLSDRFSAERPKGSFSTLEIQRTEQGDSAMYLCASSSLGRGGNEQFFGPGTRLTVL.

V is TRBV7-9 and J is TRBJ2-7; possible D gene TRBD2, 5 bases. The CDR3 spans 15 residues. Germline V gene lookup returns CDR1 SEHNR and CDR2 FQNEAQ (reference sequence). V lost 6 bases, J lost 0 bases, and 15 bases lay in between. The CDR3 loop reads CASSPGGGLSYEQYF. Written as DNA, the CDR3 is TGTGCCAGCAGTCCAGGCGGAGGTCTCTCCTACGAGCAGTACTTC.

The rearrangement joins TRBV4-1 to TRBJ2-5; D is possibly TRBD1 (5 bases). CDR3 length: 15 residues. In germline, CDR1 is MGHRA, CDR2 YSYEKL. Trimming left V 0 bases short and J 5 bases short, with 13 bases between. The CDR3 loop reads CASSQETDRWETQYF. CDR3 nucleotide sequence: TGCGCCAGCAGCCAAGAGACCGACAGATGGGAGACCCAGTACTTC.

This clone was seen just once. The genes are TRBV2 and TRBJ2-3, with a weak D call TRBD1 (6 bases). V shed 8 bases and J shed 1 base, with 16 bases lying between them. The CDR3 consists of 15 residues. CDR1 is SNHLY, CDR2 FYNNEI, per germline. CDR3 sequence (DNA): TGTGCCAGCCCCGAGGGGGATTCTCGCACAGATACGCAGTATTTT. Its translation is CASPEGDSRTDTQYF.

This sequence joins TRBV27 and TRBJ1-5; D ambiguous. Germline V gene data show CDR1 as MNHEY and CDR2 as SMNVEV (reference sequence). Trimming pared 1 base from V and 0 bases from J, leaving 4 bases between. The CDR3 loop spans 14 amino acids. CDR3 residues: CASSLYSSNQPQHF. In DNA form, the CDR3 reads TGTGCCAGCAGTTTATACAGTAGCAATCAGCCCCAGCATTTT.

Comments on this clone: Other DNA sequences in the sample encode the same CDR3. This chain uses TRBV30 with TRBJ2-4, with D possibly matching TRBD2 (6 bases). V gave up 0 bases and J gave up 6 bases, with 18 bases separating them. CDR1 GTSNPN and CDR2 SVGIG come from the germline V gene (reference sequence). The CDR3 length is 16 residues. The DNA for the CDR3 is TGTGCCTGGAGTGTACAAGGGGAGGCCAGAGGAAACATTCAGTACTTC. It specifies CAWSVQGEARGNIQYF.

The DNA for the CDR3 is TGTGCCAGCAGTTCCGGACGGTACAACACAGATACGCAGTATTTT. Protein product: CASSSGRYNTDTQYF. The V and J genes are TRBV27 and TRBJ2-3; D gene uncertain. The CDR3 length is 15 residues. Germline values: CDR1 MNHEY, CDR2 SMNVEV (reference sequence). V gave up 4 bases and J gave up 2 bases, with 13 bases separating them.

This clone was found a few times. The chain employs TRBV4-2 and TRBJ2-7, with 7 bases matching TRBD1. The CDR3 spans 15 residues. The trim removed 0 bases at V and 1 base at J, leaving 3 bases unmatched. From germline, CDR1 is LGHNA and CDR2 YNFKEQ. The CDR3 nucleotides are TGTGCCAGCAGCCAAGAAAAGGACAGGTCCTACGAGCAGTACTTC. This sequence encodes CASSQEKDRSYEQYF.

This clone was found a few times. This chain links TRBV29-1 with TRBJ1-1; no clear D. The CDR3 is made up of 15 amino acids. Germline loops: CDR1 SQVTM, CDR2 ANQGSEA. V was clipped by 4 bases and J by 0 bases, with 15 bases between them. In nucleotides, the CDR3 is TGCAGCGTTGGATACTTTGACCGCCTGAACACTGAAGCTTTCTTT. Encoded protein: CSVGYFDRLNTEAFF.

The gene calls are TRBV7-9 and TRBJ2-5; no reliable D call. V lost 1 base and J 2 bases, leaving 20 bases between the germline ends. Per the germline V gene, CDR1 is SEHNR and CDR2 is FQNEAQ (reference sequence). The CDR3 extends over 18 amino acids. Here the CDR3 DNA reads TGTGCCAGCAGCTTAGAGGTCCGACACAACCGGTGGCAAGAGACCCAGTACTTC. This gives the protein CASSLEVRHNRWQETQYF.

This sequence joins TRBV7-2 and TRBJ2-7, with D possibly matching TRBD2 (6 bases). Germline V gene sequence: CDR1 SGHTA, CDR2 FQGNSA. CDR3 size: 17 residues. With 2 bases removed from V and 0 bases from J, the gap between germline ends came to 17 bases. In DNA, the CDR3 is TGTGCCAGCAGCTTAAGGAGGGAGAGCGGAAGCTCCTACGAGCAGTACTTC. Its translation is CASSLRRESGSSYEQYF.

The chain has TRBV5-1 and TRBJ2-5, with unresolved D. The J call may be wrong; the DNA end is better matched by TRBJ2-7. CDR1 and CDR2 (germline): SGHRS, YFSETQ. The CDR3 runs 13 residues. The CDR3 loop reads CASSLEIAYEQYF. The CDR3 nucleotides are TGCGCCAGCAGCTTGGAGATCGCGTACGAGCAGTACTTC.

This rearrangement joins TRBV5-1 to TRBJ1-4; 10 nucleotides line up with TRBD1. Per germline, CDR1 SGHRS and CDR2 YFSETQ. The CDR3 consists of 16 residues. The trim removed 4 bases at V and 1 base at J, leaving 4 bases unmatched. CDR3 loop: CASSVGQGKTNEKLFF. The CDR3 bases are TGCGCCAGCAGCGTGGGACAGGGGAAAACTAATGAAAAACTGTTTTTT.

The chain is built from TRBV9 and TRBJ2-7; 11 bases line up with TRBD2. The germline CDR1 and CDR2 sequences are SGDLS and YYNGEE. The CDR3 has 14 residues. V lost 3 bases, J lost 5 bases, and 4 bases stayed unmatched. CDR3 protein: CASSAGLAVHEQYF. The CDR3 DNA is TGTGCCAGCAGCGCGGGACTAGCGGTACACGAGCAGTACTTC.

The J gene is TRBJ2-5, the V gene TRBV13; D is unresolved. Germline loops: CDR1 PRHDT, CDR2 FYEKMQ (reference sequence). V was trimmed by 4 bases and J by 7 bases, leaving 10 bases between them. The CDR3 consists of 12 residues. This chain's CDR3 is CASSSGSATQYF. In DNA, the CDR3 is TGTGCCAGCAGCTCTGGTTCCGCGACCCAGTACTTC.

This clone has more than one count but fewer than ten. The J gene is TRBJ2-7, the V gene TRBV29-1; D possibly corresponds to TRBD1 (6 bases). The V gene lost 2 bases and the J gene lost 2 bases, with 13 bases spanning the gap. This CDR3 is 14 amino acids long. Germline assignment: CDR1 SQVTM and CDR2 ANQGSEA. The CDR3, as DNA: TGCAGCGTTGAACTTACAGGGCGACCCTACGAGCAGTACTTC. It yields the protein CSVELTGRPYEQYF.

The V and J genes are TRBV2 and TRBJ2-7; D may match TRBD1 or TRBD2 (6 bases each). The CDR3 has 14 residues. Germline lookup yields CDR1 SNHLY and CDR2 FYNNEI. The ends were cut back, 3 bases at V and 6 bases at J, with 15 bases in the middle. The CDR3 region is CASSDSSGAFEQYF. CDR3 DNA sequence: TGTGCCAGCAGTGATTCATCGGGGGCGTTCGAGCAGTACTTC.

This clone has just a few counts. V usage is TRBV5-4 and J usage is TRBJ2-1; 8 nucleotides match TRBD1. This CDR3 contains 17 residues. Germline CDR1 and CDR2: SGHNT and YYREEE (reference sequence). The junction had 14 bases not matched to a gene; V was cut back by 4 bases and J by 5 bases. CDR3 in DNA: TGTGCCAGCAGCGGGGAGCTTGACAGGGGACTCGACAATGAGCAGTTCTTC. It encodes CASSGELDRGLDNEQFF.